This TCR beta chain emerged from a study of blood T cell repertoires in COVID-19. Germline V gene sequence: CDR1 LNHDA, CDR2 SQIVND (reference sequence). The germline V and J ends were trimmed by 11 bases and 2 bases, with 18 bases remaining between them. The length of the CDR3 is 15 residues. Method: immunoSEQ multiplex PCR; TCRdb's copy keeps in-frame clones and lacks some. The repertoire holds 200,000 to 250,000 clones, with roughly 80% as singletons. Source material: peripheral blood. V gene TRBV19 combines with J gene TRBJ2-2; perhaps TRBD1 as D (5 bases). The sequence was obtained from a woman in her seventies with active or convalescent COVID-19. CDR3 in amino acids: CAASRPTVNTGELFF. CDR3 in DNA: TGTGCCGCCAGTCGGCCGACAGTCAACACCGGGGAGCTGTTTTTT.